Listed here are 21 T cell receptor beta chains from one sample, sequenced in a study of T-cell reconstitution after alpha-beta-depleted transplantation in children. A TCRbeta library incorporating unique molecular identifiers was prepared. TCRdb re-called the PCR reads through MiXCR, storing one row per CDR3 protein. The table records about 540,000 distinct CDR3 sequences, roughly 18% of them present only once. Sample: PBMCs from the stem cell graft donor, taken from the stem cell graft. The receptors come from a human donor who donated a stem cell graft to a child with acute lymphoblastic leukemia.

This clonotype was counted between two and nine times. The V call is TRBV5-4, the J call TRBJ2-2, with 9 bases aligning to TRBD2. V lost 0 bases, J lost 6 bases, and 6 bases stayed unmatched. CDR1 is SGHNT, CDR2 YYREEE, per germline (reference sequence). The CDR3 length is 16 residues. The CDR3 coding sequence is TGTGCCAGCAGCTTGGGGCTAGCGGGACCGGCCGGGGAGCTGTTTTTT. Amino acid sequence: CASSLGLAGPAGELFF.

The chain uses TRBV18 and TRBJ2-7; D may be TRBD1 or TRBD2 (5 bases each). The CDR3 has 14 residues. Germline CDR1 is KGHSH and CDR2 is LQKENI. V lost 4 bases and J lost 2, with 12 bases in between. CDR3 nucleotides: TGTGCCAGCTCACACCGGGACCAACCCTACGAGCAGTACTTC. Its translation is CASSHRDQPYEQYF. The whole variable domain, remainder taken from reference TRBV18 and TRBJ2-7, is NAGVMQNPRHLVRRRGQEARLRCSPMKGHSHVYWYRQLPEEGLKFMVYLQKENIIDESGMPKERFSAEFPKEGPSILRIQQVVRGDSAAYFCASSHRDQPYEQYFGPGTRLTVT.

This clonotype has a handful of counts. The chain is built from TRBV9 and TRBJ2-7; TRBD1 aligns across 12 bases. This CDR3 contains 15 residues. Per the germline V gene, CDR1 is SGDLS and CDR2 is YYNGEE. With 0 bases clipped from V and 7 bases from J, the junction kept 5 bases outside the gene matches. This chain's CDR3 is CASSVGGQGAGEQYF. CDR3 DNA: TGTGCCAGCAGCGTAGGGGGACAGGGGGCCGGAGAGCAGTACTTC.

This clonotype was observed a few times. The rearrangement joins TRBV10-2 to TRBJ1-1, with 9 bases aligning to TRBD1. The CDR3 runs 17 residues. After removal of 2 bases from V and 1 base from J, the junction contained 8 bases not matched to a gene. The germline V gene has CDR1 WSHSY and CDR2 SAAADI. The CDR3 sequence is CASSEGRDRDKNTEAFF. CDR3 in DNA: TGCGCCAGCAGTGAGGGCCGGGACAGGGACAAGAACACTGAAGCTTTCTTT.

This clonotype has a single count. This rearrangement joins TRBV5-6 to TRBJ1-1, with a tentative D call TRBD1 (5 bases). CDR3 length: 14 amino acids. The V gene's germline CDR1 is SGHDT and CDR2 YYEEEE. Trimming removed 0 bases at V and 6 bases at J, with 12 bases between. CDR3 sequence reads: CASSLAGGIPEAFF. In nucleotides, the CDR3 is TGTGCCAGCAGCTTGGCCGGGGGGATTCCTGAAGCTTTCTTT.

The chain links TRBV9 to TRBJ2-1; a possible D gene is TRBD1 (5 bases). With 0 bases removed from V and 7 bases from J, the gap between germline ends came to 11 bases. The germline V gene encodes CDR1 SGDLS and CDR2 YYNGEE. The CDR3 is 14 amino acids. CDR3 in amino acids: CASSVGAGQNEQFF. The CDR3 DNA follows: TGTGCCAGCAGCGTAGGGGCAGGGCAGAATGAGCAGTTCTTC.

This clonotype was detected only a few times. The chain recombines TRBV19 with TRBJ2-7, with 9 bases fitting TRBD1. After removal of 5 bases from V and 5 bases from J, the junction contained 10 bases not matched to a gene. Germline lookup yields CDR1 LNHDA and CDR2 SQIVND (reference sequence). The CDR3 runs 15 residues. The CDR3 spells CASSPPGTGFHEQYF. CDR3 bases: TGTGCCAGTAGTCCGCCGGGGACAGGGTTCCACGAGCAGTACTTC.

This clonotype was seen only a few times. The DNA of the CDR3 is TGTGCCAGCAGCCACGGACTAGCGGGAGGGCCGGGACAAGAGACCCAGTACTTC. Amino acids: CASSHGLAGGPGQETQYF. This chain uses TRBV6-2 or TRBV6-3 with TRBJ2-5; 15 nucleotides line up with TRBD2. With 6 bases clipped from V and 2 bases from J, the junction kept 10 bases outside the gene matches. The CDR3 covers 18 residues. The V gene's germline CDR1 is MNHEY and CDR2 SVGEGT.

This clonotype was detected many times. This chain links TRBV3-1 with TRBJ2-2; weak D call: TRBD2 (6 bases). Germline values: CDR1 LGHDT, CDR2 YNNKEL (reference sequence). V was cut by 0 bases and J by 7 bases, with 12 bases left in between. This CDR3 spans 15 amino acids. CDR3 region: CASSQDGAGHGELFF. The CDR3 nucleotides are TGTGCCAGCAGCCAAGACGGGGCGGGGCACGGGGAGCTGTTTTTT.

The CDR3 DNA reads TGCAGCGTCCTCGGACTAGCGGGAGGTTACGAGCAGTACTTC. Protein sequence: CSVLGLAGGYEQYF. The V call is TRBV29-1, the J call TRBJ2-7, with TRBD2 identical over 14 bases. V gave up 6 bases and J gave up 4 bases; unmatched junction bases: 5. The germline gives CDR1 SQVTM, CDR2 ANQGSEA. The CDR3 totals 14 residues.

This clonotype has a handful of counts. V gene TRBV4-1 combines with J gene TRBJ2-7; TRBD1 aligns across 10 bases. This CDR3 has 17 amino acids. Trimming cost V 0 bases and J 5 bases; bases outside gene matches: 10. Germline V gives CDR1 MGHRA, CDR2 YSYEKL. CDR3 sequence reads: CASSQDEETGGLDEQYF. The CDR3 DNA is TGCGCCAGCAGCCAAGATGAAGAGACAGGGGGCTTGGACGAGCAGTACTTC.

This clonotype has only a few counts. This rearrangement joins TRBV2 to TRBJ2-4, with D hard to call. CDR1 is SNHLY and CDR2 is FYNNEI in the germline V gene. This CDR3 is 14 amino acids long. V dropped 1 base and J dropped 0 bases, with 4 bases sitting between them. This chain's CDR3 is CASSEGVAKNIQYF. The CDR3 DNA sequence: TGTGCCAGCAGTGAAGGGGTAGCCAAAAACATTCAGTACTTC.

Only a few counts were recorded for this clonotype. The rearrangement uses TRBV12-3 or TRBV12-4 and TRBJ2-4, with 8 bases that match TRBD2. CDR3 length equals 17 residues. J gave up 0 bases and V 3 bases, and 7 bases lay outside the gene matches. The chain's CDR3 is CASSLGGRTLAKNIQYF. The CDR3 DNA reads TGTGCCAGCAGTTTGGGCGGGAGGACCCTAGCCAAAAACATTCAGTACTTC.

This clonotype has a count of ten or more. V and J are TRBV12-3 or TRBV12-4 and TRBJ1-2; D is ambiguous. Between the trimmed V and J ends, which lost 5 bases and 2 bases, there was a span of 6 bases. The CDR3 has 12 residues. In nucleotides, the CDR3 is TGTGCCAGCAGTCGTGAGAACTATGGCTACACCTTC. The encoded protein is CASSRENYGYTF.

The chain links TRBV5-5 to TRBJ2-1; possible D gene TRBD1, 6 bases. The germline V and J ends were trimmed by 4 bases and 8 bases, with 16 bases remaining between them. In germline, CDR1 is SGHKS, CDR2 YYEKEE (reference sequence). The CDR3 extends over 14 amino acids. The CDR3 DNA reads as TGTGCCAGCAGCCCGCGACAGGTTTTACATGAGCAGTTCTTC. Protein sequence: CASSPRQVLHEQFF.

V is TRBV20-1 and J is TRBJ2-5; TRBD2 matches 13 bases. Germline CDR1 and CDR2: DFQATT and SNEGSKA (reference sequence). CDR3 length equals 15 residues. Trimming removed 2 bases from V and 8 bases from J; junction bases left unmatched: 8. The DNA of the CDR3 is TGCAGTGCTAGAACGAAACTAGCGGGAGGGCTAACCCAGTACTTC. It translates to CSARTKLAGGLTQYF.

The chain recombines TRBV6-5 with TRBJ2-1; 8 nucleotides align to TRBD2. CDR1 is MNHEY, CDR2 SVGAGI, per germline. The CDR3 is 13 amino acids. The ends lost 4 bases at V and 15 bases at J; junction bases unmatched: 11. The CDR3 coding sequence is TGTGCCAGCAGTTCCACAGCGTCGGGAGGGCGGTTCTTC. Translation: CASSSTASGGRFF.

This rearrangement joins TRBV27 to TRBJ1-5, with a possible D match to TRBD1 (6 bases). Germline V lookup: CDR1 MNHEY, CDR2 SMNVEV (reference sequence). The V end lost 5 bases, the J end lost 0 bases, and 11 bases lay between the germline ends. The CDR3 has 15 residues. CDR3 in DNA: TGTGCCAGCAGTGAAGACAGGCTTAGCAATCAGCCCCAGCATTTT. It specifies CASSEDRLSNQPQHF.

The rearrangement uses TRBV5-1 and TRBJ1-1, with D possibly TRBD1 on 5 matching bases. This CDR3 has 16 amino acids. The V end lost 1 base, the J end lost 2 bases, and 15 bases lay between the germline ends. Germline assignment: CDR1 SGHRS and CDR2 YFSETQ. The CDR3 nucleotides are TGCGCCAGCAGCTTGACGGGCCGGACACCTAACACTGAAGCTTTCTTT. It translates to CASSLTGRTPNTEAFF.

The J gene is TRBJ2-5, the V gene TRBV12-5; D ambiguous. Germline CDR1 is LGHNT and CDR2 is FRNRAP. V was cut by 8 bases and J by 7 bases, with 14 bases left in between. The CDR3 is made up of 12 amino acids. Written as DNA, the CDR3 is TGTGCTAGTCCGCGGAGTGAAGGGACCCAGTACTTC. Its translation is CASPRSEGTQYF.

The rearrangement uses TRBV29-1 and TRBJ1-5; TRBD1 matches 8 bases. V lost 6 bases to trimming and J lost 5 bases; unmatched junction nucleotides: 9. The CDR3 contains 14 residues. Germline CDR1 SQVTM, CDR2 ANQGSEA. CDR3 coding DNA: TGCAGCGTCCTGACAGGGGAGGGTTATCAGCCCCAGCATTTT. It specifies CSVLTGEGYQPQHF.